These 32 T cell receptor beta chains were all obtained from the same sample, sequenced in a study of T cells after yellow fever vaccination. Each CDR3 protein gets one entry after TCRdb re-called the 5' RACE reads with MiXCR. Seen here are hundreds of thousands of distinct CDR3 sequences, about 3.5% observed once, and the top ten hold 20% to 25%. Sample: PBMCs, taken on the day of the yellow fever booster vaccination. These receptors were collected from a man younger than 35 who received the YFV17D yellow fever vaccine.

This clonotype was seen repeatedly, ten times or more. The V call is TRBV7-9, the J call TRBJ1-1; D is unclear. Germline lookup yields CDR1 SEHNR and CDR2 FQNEAQ (reference sequence). V was shortened by 2 bases and J by 2 bases, with 9 bases between the two germline ends. This CDR3 has 14 amino acids. As DNA, the CDR3 is TGTGCCAGCAGCTTACAGGCGACAAACACTGAAGCTTTCTTT. As protein: CASSLQATNTEAFF.

This clonotype was counted many times. V is TRBV5-1 and J is TRBJ2-7; no clear D gene. Trimming took 4 bases from V and 2 from J, leaving 13 bases between them. The V gene's germline CDR1 is SGHRS and CDR2 YFSETQ. The CDR3 length is 14 residues. The CDR3 DNA follows: TGCGCCAGCAGCCCAGAAGGTGGGCCCTACGAGCAGTACTTC. It codes for CASSPEGGPYEQYF.

This clonotype was observed many times. CDR3 sequence: CASSPGGAGGYTF. The CDR3 DNA is TGTGCCAGCTCACCAGGGGGGGCTGGTGGCTACACCTTC. The V and J genes are TRBV18 and TRBJ1-2, with a possible D match to TRBD1 (6 bases). Between the trimmed V and J ends, which lost 2 bases and 7 bases, there was a span of 11 bases. Germline V gene lookup returns CDR1 KGHSH and CDR2 LQKENI. The CDR3 runs 13 residues.

This chain uses TRBV14 with TRBJ2-5; D unresolved. Germline lookup yields CDR1 SGHDN and CDR2 FVKESK. This CDR3 is 14 amino acids long. Between the trimmed V and J ends, which lost 4 bases and 2 bases, there was a span of 11 bases. The chain's CDR3 is CASSLFPVQETQYF. CDR3 bases: TGTGCCAGCAGCCTCTTCCCGGTACAAGAGACCCAGTACTTC.

This clonotype was recorded a few times. CDR3 coding DNA: TGTGCCAGCTCACCTTTTACGGGCAGGAACTATGGCTACACCTTC. It specifies CASSPFTGRNYGYTF. The chain links TRBV18 to TRBJ1-2; D uncertain. The CDR3 contains 15 residues. Germline CDR1 KGHSH, CDR2 LQKENI. V was cut by 3 bases and J by 2 bases, with 13 bases left in between.

In its sample, this clonotype was seen a few times. The chain recombines TRBV6-5 with TRBJ2-1, with a tentative D call TRBD1 (6 bases). The ends were cut back, 3 bases at V and 6 bases at J, with 9 bases in the middle. The CDR3 is made up of 13 amino acids. Germline V gives CDR1 MNHEY, CDR2 SVGAGI. CDR3: CASSYQGPNEQFF. DNA of the CDR3: TGTGCCAGCAGTTATCAGGGGCCCAATGAGCAGTTCTTC.

This clonotype was seen at least ten times. The CDR3 region is CATGRTGSAGELFF. For the CDR3, the DNA is TGTGCCACCGGGCGGACAGGTTCTGCCGGGGAGCTGTTTTTT. The chain uses TRBV24-1 and TRBJ2-2; 7 bases align to TRBD1. The CDR3 has 14 residues. Trimming removed 9 bases from V and 6 bases from J; junction bases left unmatched: 9. Germline CDR1 KGHDR, CDR2 SFDVKD.

This clonotype was detected ten times or more. The chain has TRBV11-2 and TRBJ1-4; D is unresolved. CDR1 SGHAT and CDR2 FQNNGV come from the germline V gene. Trimming took off 6 bases at V and 1 base at J, with 21 bases between the two ends. The CDR3 contains 18 residues. In nucleotides, the CDR3 is TGTGCCAGCAGGACCCTGAGACGGGAAAGAGGAACTAATGAAAAACTGTTTTTT. It is translated as CASRTLRRERGTNEKLFF.

This clonotype showed up many times. The rearrangement uses TRBV7-9 and TRBJ2-7; TRBD2 is a possible D gene (6 bases). V lost 0 bases, J lost 6 bases, and 12 bases lay in between. This CDR3 region has 14 residues. Germline CDR1 reads SEHNR; CDR2 reads FQNEAQ (reference sequence). The CDR3 is CASSLAGGRAEQYV. The CDR3 nucleotides read TGTGCCAGCAGCTTAGCGGGAGGTCGGGCCGAGCAGTACGTC.

Only a few counts were recorded for this clonotype. The V gene is TRBV6-5, the J gene TRBJ2-2; D might be TRBD1 or TRBD2, each matching 5 bases. CDR1 and CDR2 from the germline V gene are MNHEY and SVGAGI. This CDR3 is 16 amino acids long. The ends were cut back, 6 bases at V and 5 bases at J, with 19 bases in the middle. The CDR3 DNA follows: TGTGCCAGCAGCGCCAGAAGGGGTAGAGGGACCGGGGAGCTGTTTTTT. Translating it yields CASSARRGRGTGELFF.

The rearrangement uses TRBV12-3 or TRBV12-4 and TRBJ1-2, with a weak D call TRBD1 (6 bases). The CDR3 has 16 amino acids. The germline V and J ends were trimmed by 6 bases and 5 bases, with 22 bases remaining between them. The CDR3 sequence: CASSPPLTGPMYGYTF. CDR3 DNA: TGTGCCAGCAGCCCCCCTCTTACAGGGCCAATGTATGGCTACACCTTC.

This clonotype came up many times. The J gene is TRBJ1-3, the V gene TRBV4-2; D possibly corresponds to TRBD1 (6 bases). The V gene lost 1 base and the J gene lost 1 base, with 11 bases spanning the gap. CDR1 LGHNA and CDR2 YNFKEQ come from the germline V gene. The CDR3 is 16 residues long. DNA for the CDR3: TGTGCCAGCAGCCAAGGGACAGCGGAGTCTGGAAACACCATATATTTT. Amino acids: CASSQGTAESGNTIYF.

This clonotype showed up many times. This chain uses TRBV28 with TRBJ2-5; no reliable D call. The CDR3 length is 14 residues. The V gene lost 5 bases and the J gene lost 5 bases, with 15 bases spanning the gap. Germline values: CDR1 MDHEN, CDR2 SYDVKM. CDR3 nucleotides: TGTGCCAGCAGTGTCCCCAATAACTGGGAGACCCAGTACTTC. Residues: CASSVPNNWETQYF.

This clonotype occurred many times. The J gene is TRBJ2-5, the V gene TRBV7-8; D is unclear. This CDR3 contains 13 residues. Germline V gene lookup returns CDR1 SGHVS and CDR2 FQNEAQ. With 5 bases removed from V and 5 bases from J, the gap between germline ends came to 12 bases. DNA for the CDR3: TGTGCCAGCAGCGGTAGTAGCTTGGAGACCCAGTACTTC. Translated, it gives CASSGSSLETQYF.

In this sample, this clonotype turned up many times. V usage is TRBV6-6 and J usage is TRBJ2-7, with D unclear. Deletions cut 0 bases from V and 1 base from J, with 4 bases between. The CDR3 runs to 13 residues. The germline gives CDR1 MNHNY, CDR2 SVGAGI (reference sequence). CDR3: CASSYSYSYEQYF. CDR3 nucleotide sequence: TGTGCCAGCAGTTACTCCTATTCCTACGAGCAGTACTTC.

This clonotype was seen at least ten times. CDR3 coding DNA: TGTGCCAGCAGCTTAATACAGGGCTCGTCGTCCTATGGCTACACCTTC. This sequence encodes CASSLIQGSSSYGYTF. This rearrangement joins TRBV7-2 to TRBJ1-2; possibly TRBD1 for D (6 bases). This CDR3 is built from 16 residues. CDR1 and CDR2 (germline): SGHTA, FQGNSA. V lost 2 bases and J lost 4, with 17 bases in between.

This clonotype was counted between two and nine times. J is TRBJ1-2 and V is TRBV6-5; D gene uncertain. Germline V gene sequence: CDR1 MNHEY, CDR2 SVGAGI. V lost 6 bases, J lost 1 base, and 12 bases lay in between. The CDR3 loop spans 14 amino acids. This chain's CDR3 is CASRAGSFNYGYTF. CDR3 nucleotides: TGTGCCAGCAGGGCCGGGAGTTTTAACTATGGCTACACCTTC.

This clonotype was seen repeatedly, ten times or more. The chain uses TRBV19 and TRBJ2-3; TRBD2 might be the D (6 bases). There are 14 residues in the CDR3. Between the trimmed V and J ends, which lost 6 bases and 2 bases, there was a span of 12 bases. Germline loops: CDR1 LNHDA, CDR2 SQIVND (reference sequence). CDR3 DNA sequence: TGTGCCAGTAGAAGGCGGGGATACACAGATACGCAGTATTTT. Translated, it gives CASRRRGYTDTQYF.

The sample holds many counts of this clonotype. The gene calls are TRBV6-2 or TRBV6-3 and TRBJ2-7; D is unresolved. The CDR3 has 18 amino acids. CDR1 MNHEY and CDR2 SVGEGT come from the germline V gene. The ends were cut back, 2 bases at V and 3 bases at J, with 23 bases in the middle. The CDR3 bases are TGTGCCAGCAGTTACCGGGTAGGCAGGCCAGAAGGCGTCTACGAGCAGTACGTC. Translation: CASSYRVGRPEGVYEQYV.

This clonotype was detected ten times or more. The chain links TRBV7-3 to TRBJ2-3; TRBD1 or TRBD2 may be the D gene (7 bases each). Germline CDR1 SGHTA, CDR2 FQGTGA. Trimming left V 2 bases short and J 4 bases short, with 13 bases between. The CDR3 covers 15 residues. Here the CDR3 reads CASSLQGGASDTQYF. Written as DNA, the CDR3 is TGTGCCAGCAGCTTACAGGGGGGGGCATCAGATACGCAGTATTTT. Looking up the rest from reference TRBV7-3 and TRBJ2-3 gives the full variable domain: GAGVSQTPSNKVTEKGKYVELRCDPISGHTALYWYRQSLGQGPEFLIYFQGTGAADDSGLPNDRFFAVRPEGSVSTLKIQRTERGDSAVYLCASSLQGGASDTQYFGPGTRLTVL.

Notes on this clonotype: A much larger clone differs from this one at a single base, so this may be a read error. The chain carries TRBV18 and TRBJ2-1, with TRBD1 matching over 7 bases. With the DNA end fitting TRBJ2-7 better, the J assignment may be wrong. In germline, CDR1 is KGHSH, CDR2 LQKENI. The CDR3 loop spans 15 amino acids. In nucleotides, the CDR3 is TGTGCCAGCTCACCTAGACAGGGAGATGGACTTGAGCAGTACTTC. Translation gives CASSPRQGDGLEQYF.

This clonotype was counted a few times. The CDR3 DNA reads as TGTGCCATCAGTCCGGACGGTAGCTCCTACGAGCAGTACTTC. It encodes CAISPDGSSYEQYF. The chain combines TRBV10-3 with TRBJ2-7; D remains unclear. V lost 5 bases, J lost 0 bases, and 11 bases lay in between. CDR1 and CDR2 from the germline V gene are ENHRY and SYGVKD. The CDR3 is 14 residues long.

This chain links TRBV25-1 with TRBJ2-3; 10 positions match TRBD1. The CDR3 extends over 18 amino acids. V shed 4 bases and J 1 base; nucleotides not matched to a gene: 11. Germline CDR1 is MGHDK and CDR2 is SYGVNS. The CDR3 nucleotides are TGTGCCAGCAGTGTCCTTAACCGGGACAGGGGAGGCACAGATACGCAGTATTTT. Translating it yields CASSVLNRDRGGTDTQYF.

In this sample, this clonotype turned up many times. This chain connects TRBV20-1 to TRBJ1-1; TRBD1 matches at 8 bases. The germline gives CDR1 DFQATT, CDR2 SNEGSKA (reference sequence). With V trimmed by 5 bases and J by 0 bases, 5 bases remained unmatched. CDR3 length: 14 amino acids. The CDR3 spells CSAYPGGLNTEAFF. CDR3 coding DNA: TGCAGTGCTTACCCAGGGGGCCTGAACACTGAAGCTTTCTTT.

The chain couples TRBV12-3 or TRBV12-4 to TRBJ2-1; 9 nucleotides align to TRBD2. V lost 7 bases to trimming and J lost 4 bases; unmatched junction nucleotides: 2. The CDR3 contains 13 residues. CDR3 sequence (DNA): TGTGCCAGCATGAGCGGGGGGTACAATGAGCAGTTCTTC. It yields the protein CASMSGGYNEQFF.

This sequence joins TRBV5-1 and TRBJ2-7, with a tentative D call TRBD1 (5 bases). Germline CDR1 and CDR2: SGHRS and YFSETQ. Trimming pared 2 bases from V and 2 bases from J, leaving 11 bases between. CDR3 size: 14 residues. The CDR3, as DNA: TGCGCCAGCAGCTTTCGACAAGGGGCCTACGAGCAGTACTTC. This sequence encodes CASSFRQGAYEQYF.

This clonotype was recorded a few times. V is TRBV7-2 and J is TRBJ2-7; TRBD1 matches at 7 bases. CDR1 SGHTA and CDR2 FQGNSA come from the germline V gene. CDR3 length: 16 residues. The trim removed 4 bases at V and 0 bases at J, leaving 9 bases unmatched. The CDR3 loop reads CASSSKKGAPSYEQYF. DNA for the CDR3: TGTGCCAGCAGCTCCAAGAAGGGGGCCCCCTCCTACGAGCAGTACTTC.

This clonotype was detected only a few times. The chain links TRBV4-3 to TRBJ2-1; 7 bases line up with TRBD2. This CDR3 is 17 amino acids long. J was trimmed by 0 bases and V by 0 bases; bases with no gene match: 5. The V gene's germline CDR1 is LGHNA and CDR2 YSLEER. CDR3 DNA sequence: TGCGCCAGCAGCCAAGATTCCGGGGGGAACTCCTACAATGAGCAGTTCTTC. It specifies CASSQDSGGNSYNEQFF.

This rearrangement joins TRBV7-9 to TRBJ2-1; unclear D gene. There are 14 residues in the CDR3. The germline V gene has CDR1 SEHNR and CDR2 FQNEAQ (reference sequence). The germline V and J ends were trimmed by 1 base and 6 bases, with 10 bases remaining between them. The CDR3 spells CASSLGVLLNEQFF. The CDR3 bases are TGTGCCAGCAGCTTAGGGGTCCTCCTCAATGAGCAGTTCTTC.

In this sample, this clonotype turned up many times. V gene TRBV5-1 combines with J gene TRBJ2-2; tentative D call: TRBD2 (5 bases). Trimming left V 0 bases short and J 4 bases short, with 10 bases between. Germline CDR1 is SGHRS and CDR2 is YFSETQ. CDR3 length: 15 amino acids. The CDR3: CASSLVFSGTGELFF. CDR3 DNA: TGCGCCAGCAGCTTGGTGTTCAGCGGCACCGGGGAGCTGTTTTTT. The complete variable domain, with remaining parts taken from reference TRBV5-1 and TRBJ2-2, reads KAGVTQTPRYLIKTRGQQVTLSCSPISGHRSVSWYQQTPGQGLQFLFEYFSETQRNKGNFPGRFSGRQFSNSRSEMNVSTLELGDSALYLCASSLVFSGTGELFFGEGSRLTVL.

This clonotype appeared many times. The chain links TRBV29-1 to TRBJ1-6, with 10 bases matching TRBD1. Germline CDR1 reads SQVTM; CDR2 reads ANQGSEA. The V segment lost 4 bases and the J segment 8 bases; nucleotides outside the gene matches: 2. The CDR3 has 13 residues. CDR3 loop: CSVAGTGDSPLHF. In DNA, the CDR3 is TGCAGCGTTGCCGGGACAGGGGATTCACCCCTCCACTTT.

The chain uses TRBV12-3 or TRBV12-4 and TRBJ2-7; TRBD2 matches 12 bases. The CDR3 covers 14 residues. The trim removed 6 bases at V and 12 bases at J, leaving 12 bases unmatched. CDR3 loop: CASSLLLAGGRSYF. CDR3 DNA sequence: TGTGCCAGCAGCCTACTACTAGCGGGGGGTCGGTCGTACTTC.